A single count supports the clone carrying this T cell receptor beta chain. Its antigen is undetermined. Time point noted: cycle 4 day 1 (C4D1), after six to seven weeks of nivolumab. The patients all showed relapse after autologous stem cell transplantation, while their brentuximab vedotin exposure varied. The data were obtained in a study of PD-1 blockade in classical Hodgkin lymphoma. Whole-study findings and limits: A reduction in baseline TCR diversity was reportedly seen in newly diagnosed patients relative to healthy donors.

The method was immunoSEQ multiplex PCR; TCRdb's version includes in-frame clones alone and lacks a portion of them. The sample records tens of thousands of clones, about four fifths being singletons. CDR3 length equals 16 residues. V gave up 3 bases and J gave up 2 bases, with 16 bases separating them. Looked up from germline, CDR1 is KGHSH and CDR2 is LQKENI. The source of this sequence is a human donor with classical Hodgkin lymphoma. Sample: peripheral blood mononuclear cells (PBMCs), taken before the fourth cycle of nivolumab. V and J are TRBV18 and TRBJ1-1; D unresolved. CDR3 in amino acids: CASSPRRAPRNTEAFF. The CDR3 DNA is TGTGCCAGCTCACCTCGGAGGGCGCCCCGAAACACTGAAGCTTTCTTT.